The T cell receptor (beta chain) under discussion was sequenced for a study of shared clonotypes between healthy human individuals. The V gene's germline CDR1 is WSHSY and CDR2 SAAADI. This CDR3 contains 15 residues. V lost 3 bases, J lost 2 bases, and 4 bases stayed unmatched. Only in-frame clones appear in the TCRdb table, and some are missing; sequencing was by immunoSEQ multiplex PCR. The sample records more than 2 million clones, nearly 97% being singletons. The chain uses TRBV10-2 and TRBJ2-3; the match to TRBD2 covers 8 bases. The sample comprised naive CD4+ T cells sorted from blood. Described subset: CD45RA+ positively selected. The TCR was taken from a man younger than 35 in good health. CDR3 in amino acids: CASSDGGGHTDTQYF. The CDR3 bases are TGCGCCAGCAGTGATGGCGGGGGGCACACAGATACGCAGTATTTT.